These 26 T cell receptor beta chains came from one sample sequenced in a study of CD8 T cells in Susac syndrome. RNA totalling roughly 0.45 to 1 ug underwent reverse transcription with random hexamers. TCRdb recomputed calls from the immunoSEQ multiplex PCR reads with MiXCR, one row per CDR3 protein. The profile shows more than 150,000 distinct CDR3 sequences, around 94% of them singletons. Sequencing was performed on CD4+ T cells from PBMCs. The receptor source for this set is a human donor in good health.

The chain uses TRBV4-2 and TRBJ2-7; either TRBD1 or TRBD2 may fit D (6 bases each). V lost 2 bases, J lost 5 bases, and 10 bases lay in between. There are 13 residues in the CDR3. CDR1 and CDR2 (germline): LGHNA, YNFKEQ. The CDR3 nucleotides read TGTGCCAGCAGCCAAACGGGGGCCAACGAGCAGTACTTC. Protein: CASSQTGANEQYF.

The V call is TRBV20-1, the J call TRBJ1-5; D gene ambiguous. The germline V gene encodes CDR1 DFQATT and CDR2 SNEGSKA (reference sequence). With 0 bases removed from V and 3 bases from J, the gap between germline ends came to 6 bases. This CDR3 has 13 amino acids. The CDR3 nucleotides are TGCAGTGCTAGAGATGATCTCAATCAGCCCCAGCATTTT. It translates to CSARDDLNQPQHF.

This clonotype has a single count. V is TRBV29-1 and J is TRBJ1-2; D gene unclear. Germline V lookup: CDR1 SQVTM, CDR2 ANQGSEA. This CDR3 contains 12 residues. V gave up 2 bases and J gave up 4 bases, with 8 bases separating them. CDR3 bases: TGCAGCGTTGAACTATCCCGCTATGGCTACACCTTC. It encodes CSVELSRYGYTF.

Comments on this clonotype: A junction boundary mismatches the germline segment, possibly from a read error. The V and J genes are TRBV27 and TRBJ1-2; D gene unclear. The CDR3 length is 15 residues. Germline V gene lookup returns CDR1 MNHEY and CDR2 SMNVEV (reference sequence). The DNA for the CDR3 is TGTGCCAGCAGCTTATCATTCCAGCCCCTTTATGGCTACACCTTC. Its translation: CASSLSFQPLYGYTF.

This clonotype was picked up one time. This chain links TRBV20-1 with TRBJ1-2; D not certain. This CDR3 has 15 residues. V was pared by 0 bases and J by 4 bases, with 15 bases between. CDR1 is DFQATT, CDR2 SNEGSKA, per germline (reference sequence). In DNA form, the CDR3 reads TGCAGTGCTAGAGATTTTGGGCGGGAAGGCTATGGCTACACCTTC. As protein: CSARDFGREGYGYTF.

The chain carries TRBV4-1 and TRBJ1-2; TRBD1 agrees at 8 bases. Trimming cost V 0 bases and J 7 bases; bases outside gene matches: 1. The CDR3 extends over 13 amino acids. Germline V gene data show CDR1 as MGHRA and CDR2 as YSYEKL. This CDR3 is CASSQDRGLGYTF. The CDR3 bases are TGCGCCAGCAGCCAAGACAGGGGGCTTGGCTACACCTTC.

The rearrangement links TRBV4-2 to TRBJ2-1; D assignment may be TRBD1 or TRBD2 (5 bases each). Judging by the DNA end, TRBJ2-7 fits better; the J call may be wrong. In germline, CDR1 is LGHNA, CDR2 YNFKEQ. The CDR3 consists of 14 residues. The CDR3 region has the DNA TGTGCCAGCAGCCTGGGGCAGGACGAGGGCGAGCAGTACTTC. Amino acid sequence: CASSLGQDEGEQYF.

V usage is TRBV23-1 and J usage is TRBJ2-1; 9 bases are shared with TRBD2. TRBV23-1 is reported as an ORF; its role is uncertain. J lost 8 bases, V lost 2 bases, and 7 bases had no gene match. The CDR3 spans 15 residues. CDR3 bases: TGCGCCAGCAGTCAAGCGCTAGCGGGGAAGGATGAGCAGTTCTTC. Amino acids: CASSQALAGKDEQFF.

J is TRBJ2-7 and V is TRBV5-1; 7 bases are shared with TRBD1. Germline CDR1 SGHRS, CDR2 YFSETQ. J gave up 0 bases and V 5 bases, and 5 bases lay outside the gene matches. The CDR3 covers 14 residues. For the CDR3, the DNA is TGCGCCAGCAGTAGAGACAGGGTCTCCTACGAGCAGTACTTC. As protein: CASSRDRVSYEQYF.

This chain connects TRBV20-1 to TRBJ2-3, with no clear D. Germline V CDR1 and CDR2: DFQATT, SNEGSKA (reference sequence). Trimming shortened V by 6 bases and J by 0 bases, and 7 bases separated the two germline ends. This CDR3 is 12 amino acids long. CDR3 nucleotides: TGCAGTGCACCGGACAGCACAGATACGCAGTATTTT. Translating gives CSAPDSTDTQYF.

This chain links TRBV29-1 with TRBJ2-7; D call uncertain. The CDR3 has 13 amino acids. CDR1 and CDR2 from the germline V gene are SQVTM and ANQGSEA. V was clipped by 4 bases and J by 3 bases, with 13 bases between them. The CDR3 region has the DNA TGCAGCGTTGCTCTCGACACCTACTACGAGCAGTACTTC. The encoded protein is CSVALDTYYEQYF.

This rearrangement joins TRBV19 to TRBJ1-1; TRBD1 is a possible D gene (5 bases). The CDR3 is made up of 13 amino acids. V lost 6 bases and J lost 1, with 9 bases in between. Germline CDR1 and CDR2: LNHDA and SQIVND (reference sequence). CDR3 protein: CASSPGQNTEAFF. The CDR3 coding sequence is TGTGCCAGTAGCCCTGGACAGAACACTGAAGCTTTCTTT.

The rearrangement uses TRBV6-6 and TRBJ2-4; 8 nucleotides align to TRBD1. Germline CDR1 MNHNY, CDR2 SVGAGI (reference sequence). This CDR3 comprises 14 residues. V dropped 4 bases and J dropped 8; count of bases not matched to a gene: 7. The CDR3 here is CASSSRQGMHIQYF. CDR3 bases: TGTGCCAGCAGTTCCAGACAGGGGATGCACATTCAGTACTTC.

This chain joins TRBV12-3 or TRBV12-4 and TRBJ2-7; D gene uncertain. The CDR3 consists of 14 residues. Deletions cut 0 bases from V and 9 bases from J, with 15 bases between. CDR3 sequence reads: CASSLAASQVGQYF. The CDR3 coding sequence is TGTGCCAGCAGTTTAGCGGCTTCCCAAGTGGGGCAGTACTTC.

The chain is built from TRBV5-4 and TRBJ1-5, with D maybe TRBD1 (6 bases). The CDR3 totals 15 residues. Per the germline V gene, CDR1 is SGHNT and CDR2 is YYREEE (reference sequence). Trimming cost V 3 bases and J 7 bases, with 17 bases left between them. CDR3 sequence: CASSSRPGDGQPQHF. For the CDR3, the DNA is TGTGCCAGCAGCTCCCGCCCAGGGGACGGGCAGCCCCAGCATTTT.

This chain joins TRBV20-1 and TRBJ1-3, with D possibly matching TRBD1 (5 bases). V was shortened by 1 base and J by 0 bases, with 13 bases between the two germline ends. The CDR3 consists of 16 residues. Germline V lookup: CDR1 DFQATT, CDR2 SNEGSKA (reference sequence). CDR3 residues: CSARGGREYSGNTIYF. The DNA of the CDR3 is TGCAGTGCTAGAGGGGGCAGGGAATACTCTGGAAACACCATATATTTT.

The CDR3 here is CASSFGVSYEQYF. CDR3 bases: TGTGCCAGCAGCTTCGGGGTATCCTACGAGCAGTACTTC. The V call is TRBV11-1, the J call TRBJ2-7; D might be TRBD2 (5 bases). CDR3 size: 13 residues. The germline V gene encodes CDR1 SGHAT and CDR2 FQDESV (reference sequence). With 3 bases removed from V and 1 base from J, the gap between germline ends came to 7 bases.

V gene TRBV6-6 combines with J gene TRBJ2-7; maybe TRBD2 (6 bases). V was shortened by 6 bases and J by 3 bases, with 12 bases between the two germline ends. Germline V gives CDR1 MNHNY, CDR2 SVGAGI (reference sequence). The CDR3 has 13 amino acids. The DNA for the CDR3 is TGTGCCAGCAGGGGACTGAACGACTACGAGCAGTACTTC. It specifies CASRGLNDYEQYF.

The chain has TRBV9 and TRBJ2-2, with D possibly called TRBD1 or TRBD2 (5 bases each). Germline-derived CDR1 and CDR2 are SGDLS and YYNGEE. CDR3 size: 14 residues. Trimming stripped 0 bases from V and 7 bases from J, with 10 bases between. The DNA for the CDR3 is TGTGCCAGCAGCGTAGAGGGACGGCGCGGGGAGCTGTTTTTT. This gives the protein CASSVEGRRGELFF.

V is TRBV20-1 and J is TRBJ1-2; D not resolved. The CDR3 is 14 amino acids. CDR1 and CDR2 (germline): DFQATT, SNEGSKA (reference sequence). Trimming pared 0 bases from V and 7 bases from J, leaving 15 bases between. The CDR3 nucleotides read TGCAGTGCTAGAGACGCCGCGGCGTTAGGTGGCTACACCTTC. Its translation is CSARDAAALGGYTF.

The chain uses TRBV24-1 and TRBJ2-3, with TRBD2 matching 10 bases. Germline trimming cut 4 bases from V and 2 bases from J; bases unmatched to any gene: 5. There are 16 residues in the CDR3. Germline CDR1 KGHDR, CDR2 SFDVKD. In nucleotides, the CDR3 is TGTGCCACCAGTGAACCAGCGGGGGGGAACACAGATACGCAGTATTTT. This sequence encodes CATSEPAGGNTDTQYF.

The CDR3 DNA reads TGCAGTGCTGTCCCAGGGTTCACTGAAGCTTTCTTT. It encodes CSAVPGFTEAFF. This rearrangement joins TRBV20-1 to TRBJ1-1; perhaps TRBD1 as D (5 bases). Germline V gene data show CDR1 as DFQATT and CDR2 as SNEGSKA (reference sequence). With 5 bases removed from V and 4 bases from J, the gap between germline ends came to 11 bases. This CDR3 region has 12 residues.

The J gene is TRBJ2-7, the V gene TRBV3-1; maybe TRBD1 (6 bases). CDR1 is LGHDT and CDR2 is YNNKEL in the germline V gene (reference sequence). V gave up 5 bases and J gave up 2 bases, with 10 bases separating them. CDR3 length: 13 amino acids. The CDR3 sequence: CASSSTGTYEQYF. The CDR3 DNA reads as TGTGCCAGCAGCTCTACAGGGACCTACGAGCAGTACTTC.

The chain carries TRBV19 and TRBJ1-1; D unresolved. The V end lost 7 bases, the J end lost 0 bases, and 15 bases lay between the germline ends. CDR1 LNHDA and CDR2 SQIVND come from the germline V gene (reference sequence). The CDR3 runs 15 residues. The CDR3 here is CASTSGLLMNTEAFF. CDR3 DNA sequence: TGTGCCAGTACGTCAGGTCTTCTAATGAACACTGAAGCTTTCTTT.

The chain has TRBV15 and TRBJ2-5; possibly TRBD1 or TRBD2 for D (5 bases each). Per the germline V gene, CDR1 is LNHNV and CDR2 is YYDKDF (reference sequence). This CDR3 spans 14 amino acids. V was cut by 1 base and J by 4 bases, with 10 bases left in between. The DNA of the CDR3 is TGTGCCACCAGCAGAGGGGGGACCCTAGAGACCCAGTACTTC. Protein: CATSRGGTLETQYF.

Here the CDR3 reads CASSSTVTYEQYF. The CDR3 coding sequence is TGTGCCAGCAGTTCGACAGTGACCTACGAGCAGTACTTC. This sequence joins TRBV6-2 or TRBV6-3 and TRBJ2-7, with D tentatively TRBD1 (5 bases). Germline-derived CDR1 and CDR2 are MNHEY and SVGEGT. The V end was cut by 4 bases, the J end by 2 bases, with 9 bases between. This CDR3 has 13 residues.